The TCR beta chain under discussion was sequenced for a study of shared clonotypes between healthy human individuals. Study-wide results and caveats: Inspection by rarefaction showed sorted-subset sequencing to be incomplete despite large depth.

About this clone itself: Its antigen is undetermined.

Generated by immunoSEQ multiplex PCR, the TCRdb table keeps only in-frame clones and is missing some. Among millions of clones listed, roughly nine tenths were seen once. Healthy and HIV-negative, the adult donors had no recent acute infections or vaccinations. A CD45RA+ naive subset and a CD45RA-negative memory subset were split from CD4+ cells. The germline V and J ends were trimmed by 4 bases and 0 bases, with 7 bases remaining between them. This CDR3 has 14 residues. Germline-derived CDR1 and CDR2 are LNHDA and SQIVND (reference sequence). The chain uses TRBV19 and TRBJ1-3, with D unresolved. Specimen: naive CD4+ T cells sorted from blood. Stated subset: CD45RA+ positively selected. The sequence was collected from a man younger than 30 in good health. CDR3 bases: TGTGCCAGTAGTAGACCGGGCTCTGGAAACACCATATATTTT. Translating it yields CASSRPGSGNTIYF.